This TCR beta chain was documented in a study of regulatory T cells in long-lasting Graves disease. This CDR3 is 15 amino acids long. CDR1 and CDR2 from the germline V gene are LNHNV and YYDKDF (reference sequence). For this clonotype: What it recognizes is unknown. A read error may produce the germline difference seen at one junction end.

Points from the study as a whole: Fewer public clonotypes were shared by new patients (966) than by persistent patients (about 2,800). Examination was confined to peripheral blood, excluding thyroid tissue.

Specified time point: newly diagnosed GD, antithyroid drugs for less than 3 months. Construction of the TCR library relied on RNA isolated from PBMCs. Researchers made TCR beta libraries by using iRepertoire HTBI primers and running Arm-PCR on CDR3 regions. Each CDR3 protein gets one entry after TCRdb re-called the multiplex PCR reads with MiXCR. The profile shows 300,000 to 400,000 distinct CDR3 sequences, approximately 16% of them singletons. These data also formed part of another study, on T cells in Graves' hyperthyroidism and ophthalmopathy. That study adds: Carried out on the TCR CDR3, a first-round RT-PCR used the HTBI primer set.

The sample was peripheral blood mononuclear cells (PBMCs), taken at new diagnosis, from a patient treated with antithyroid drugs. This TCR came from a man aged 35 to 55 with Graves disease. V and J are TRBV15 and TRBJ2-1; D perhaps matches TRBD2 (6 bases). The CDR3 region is CASRGGASSYNEQSF. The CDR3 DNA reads TGTGCCTCCAGAGGCGGGGCCAGCTCCTACAATGAGCAGTCCTTC.